Each of the 28 T cell receptor beta chains below was sequenced from the same sample in a study of blood T cell repertoires in COVID-19. Sequencing was performed with immunoSEQ multiplex PCR; in TCRdb, only in-frame clones are kept and a portion is missing. The table lists a few hundred thousand clones, approximately 87% of them singletons, with roughly 8.6% in the top ten. The sample consisted of peripheral blood. The receptors come from a human donor in a cohort sampled during active COVID-19.

The J gene is TRBJ1-5, the V gene TRBV19; D is perhaps TRBD1 (5 bases). Trimming removed 8 bases at V and 5 bases at J, with 16 bases between. This CDR3 spans 14 amino acids. CDR1 LNHDA and CDR2 SQIVND come from the germline V gene (reference sequence). CDR3 region: CASSSRAGDQPQHF. The CDR3 nucleotides are TGTGCCAGTTCCTCCAGGGCTGGGGATCAGCCCCAGCATTTT.

The genes are TRBV24-1 and TRBJ2-1; TRBD1 agrees at 9 bases. The length of the CDR3 is 18 residues. Losses at the gene ends were 3 bases for V and 2 bases for J; bases not matched to a gene: 10. Germline CDR1 and CDR2: KGHDR and SFDVKD. The CDR3 DNA is TGTGCCACCAGTGATCCCTCGGGCCGGGACAGGGCCTACAATGAGCAGTTCTTC. Amino acids: CATSDPSGRDRAYNEQFF.

This clone was recorded once. CDR3 residues: CATSVSGGLIRTQYF. The CDR3 DNA reads TGTGCCACCAGTGTGAGCGGGGGGCTAATCCGTACGCAGTATTTT. The rearrangement uses TRBV24-1 and TRBJ2-3; 9 nucleotides agree with TRBD2. With 5 bases clipped from V and 8 bases from J, the junction kept 10 bases outside the gene matches. CDR1 is KGHDR and CDR2 is SFDVKD in the germline V gene. The CDR3 has 15 amino acids.

Turning to this clone: A much larger clone lies one base from this, so it may be a read error. This chain joins TRBV6-5 and TRBJ1-2, with 9 positions matching TRBD1. CDR3 length equals 14 residues. The V gene end was trimmed by 6 bases and the J gene end by 2 bases; junction bases not matched to a gene: 4. Germline V gene sequence: CDR1 MNHEY, CDR2 SVGAGI. CDR3 in DNA: TGTGCCAGCAGCCCACAGGGGGCCAACTATGGCTACACCTTC. Translated, it gives CASSPQGANYGYTF.

The chain is built from TRBV29-1 and TRBJ1-2; D might be TRBD1 (5 bases). V lost 3 bases and J 10 bases, leaving 9 bases between the germline ends. The CDR3 consists of 10 residues. Germline assignment: CDR1 SQVTM and CDR2 ANQGSEA. CDR3 DNA: TGCAGCGTTGATCAGGGTGACTACACCTTC. Translating it yields CSVDQGDYTF. The full variable domain, with the rest looked up from reference TRBV29-1 and TRBJ1-2, is SAVISQKPSRDICQRGTSLTIQCQVDSQVTMMFWYRQQPGQSLTLIATANQGSEATYESGFVIDKFPISRPNLTFSTLTVSNMSPEDSSIYLCSVDQGDYTFGSGTRLTVV.

The chain couples TRBV2 to TRBJ1-2; no clear D gene. The CDR3 loop spans 13 amino acids. Germline CDR1 is SNHLY and CDR2 is FYNNEI. Between the trimmed V and J ends, which lost 7 bases and 8 bases, there was a span of 17 bases. The chain's CDR3 is CASNPAPGGGYTF. CDR3 sequence (DNA): TGTGCCAGCAACCCCGCCCCGGGTGGCGGCTACACCTTC.

A few counts support this clone. This sequence joins TRBV3-1 (or the pseudogene TRBV3-2) and TRBJ2-7; 9 bases match TRBD2. After removal of 1 base from V and 4 bases from J, the junction contained 5 bases not matched to a gene. This CDR3 is built from 15 residues. Germline lookup yields CDR1 LGHDT and CDR2 YNNKEL (reference sequence). The DNA of the CDR3 is TGTGCCAGCAGCCAAGGACTAGCGGCCCAATACGAGCAGTACTTC. Encoded protein: CASSQGLAAQYEQYF.

This chain uses TRBV5-4 with TRBJ2-3, with 9 nucleotides matching TRBD1. Per the germline V gene, CDR1 is SGHNT and CDR2 is YYREEE (reference sequence). The CDR3 length is 19 residues. The V gene end was trimmed by 0 bases and the J gene end by 1 base; junction bases not matched to a gene: 12. The CDR3 here is CASSLVIFGGQGRTDTQYF. The CDR3, as DNA: TGTGCCAGCAGCTTGGTCATCTTTGGGGGACAGGGCCGCACAGATACGCAGTATTTT. The variable domain in full, with the rest retrieved from reference TRBV5-4 and TRBJ2-3, is ETGVTQSPTHLIKTRGQQVTLRCSSQSGHNTVSWYQQALGQGPQFIFQYYREEENGRGNFPPRFSGLQFPNYSSELNVNALELDDSALYLCASSLVIFGGQGRTDTQYFGPGTRLTVL.

The V and J genes are TRBV7-2 and TRBJ1-1, with D possibly matching TRBD1 (5 bases). CDR3 size: 14 residues. The germline V and J ends were trimmed by 8 bases and 1 base, with 14 bases remaining between them. Germline CDR1 is SGHTA and CDR2 is FQGNSA. The CDR3 loop is CASPARQGNTEAFF. The CDR3 DNA follows: TGTGCCAGCCCGGCGAGGCAGGGGAACACTGAAGCTTTCTTT.

This clone is a singleton in its sample. CDR3 nucleotides: TGTGCCAGCAGCCATTACAGGCAAAACAATGAGCAGTTCTTC. Protein sequence: CASSHYRQNNEQFF. The chain is built from TRBV3-1 (or the pseudogene TRBV3-2) and TRBJ2-1; D is perhaps TRBD1 (5 bases). The CDR3 consists of 14 residues. V was shortened by 3 bases and J by 5 bases, with 11 bases between the two germline ends. Germline lookup yields CDR1 LGHDT and CDR2 YNNKEL (reference sequence).

Only a few counts were recorded for this clone. This chain joins TRBV5-6 and TRBJ1-3, with TRBD1 matching over 9 bases. V lost 3 bases, J lost 7 bases, and 2 bases stayed unmatched. The CDR3 consists of 13 residues. CDR1 is SGHDT, CDR2 YYEEEE, per germline. In DNA, the CDR3 is TGTGCCAGCAGCTCGGGACAGGGCAACACCATATATTTT. Its translation: CASSSGQGNTIYF.

The chain employs TRBV18 and TRBJ1-2; TRBD1 aligns across 8 bases. V shed 6 bases, J shed 2 bases, and the junction held 5 bases outside the gene matches. CDR1 and CDR2 from the germline V gene are KGHSH and LQKENI. The CDR3 runs 14 residues. CDR3 bases: TGTGCCAGCTCGGAGGGACAGGTCAACTATGGCTACACCTTC. Translating it yields CASSEGQVNYGYTF.

The rearrangement uses TRBV24-1 and TRBJ2-2; D uncertain. Trimming removed 5 bases from V and 5 bases from J, with 14 bases in between. The length of the CDR3 is 15 residues. CDR1 is KGHDR, CDR2 SFDVKD, per germline. The CDR3 DNA follows: TGTGCCACCAGTGGTGACTCCCCTTTAACCGGGGAGCTGTTTTTT. This gives the protein CATSGDSPLTGELFF.

The chain carries TRBV15 and TRBJ1-4, with TRBD1 matching 9 bases. Per the germline V gene, CDR1 is LNHNV and CDR2 is YYDKDF (reference sequence). V lost 2 bases to trimming and J lost 5 bases; unmatched junction nucleotides: 3. The CDR3 runs 15 residues. CDR3 residues: CATSRSGQGNEKLFF. Here the CDR3 DNA reads TGTGCCACCAGCAGATCGGGACAGGGCAATGAAAAACTGTTTTTT. Based on the CDR3 plus reference TRBV15 and TRBJ1-4, the full variable domain is DAMVIQNPRYQVTQFGKPVTLSCSQTLNHNVMYWYQQKSSQAPKLLFHYYDKDFNNEADTPDNFQSRRPNTSFCFLDIRSPGLGDTAMYLCATSRSGQGNEKLFFGSGTQLSVL.

This clone showed up just a few times. The chain couples TRBV9 to TRBJ2-2, with a possible D match to TRBD2 (6 bases). Between the trimmed V and J ends, which lost 4 bases and 4 bases, there was a span of 8 bases. The CDR3 contains 13 residues. Germline-derived CDR1 and CDR2 are SGDLS and YYNGEE. CDR3 in DNA: TGTGCCAGCAGCCCCGGGAGCACCGGGGAGCTGTTTTTT. It is translated as CASSPGSTGELFF.

This chain connects TRBV4-1 to TRBJ2-7, with 7 bases lining up with TRBD2. The germline V gene encodes CDR1 MGHRA and CDR2 YSYEKL. The V and J ends lost 4 bases and 7 bases, in that order; junction bases with no gene match: 13. CDR3 length equals 15 residues. In nucleotides, the CDR3 is TGCGCCAGCAGCCTATCCGGGACTACGGGCAGGGAGCAGTACTTC. Translated, it gives CASSLSGTTGREQYF.

The chain couples TRBV3-1 (or the pseudogene TRBV3-2) to TRBJ1-6; 9 nucleotides agree with TRBD1. The CDR3 contains 14 residues. The V gene end was trimmed by 1 base and the J gene end by 9 bases; junction bases not matched to a gene: 1. The V gene's germline CDR1 is LGHDT and CDR2 YNNKEL (reference sequence). This chain's CDR3 is CASSQGTGVSPLHF. CDR3 in DNA: TGTGCCAGCAGCCAAGGGACAGGGGTTTCACCCCTCCACTTT.

The chain has TRBV5-1 and TRBJ2-7, with TRBD2 identical over 8 bases. Germline CDR1 SGHRS, CDR2 YFSETQ. Trimming at V came to 0 bases and at J to 0 bases, leaving 8 bases not matched to a gene. The CDR3 extends over 17 amino acids. Here the CDR3 DNA reads TGCGCCAGCAGCTTGGGAGGTTCAGCGGGAGTCTCCTACGAGCAGTACTTC. It encodes CASSLGGSAGVSYEQYF.

This sequence joins TRBV5-8 and TRBJ2-3, with D perhaps matching TRBD1 (6 bases). Germline loops: CDR1 SGHTS, CDR2 YDEGEE. This CDR3 contains 12 residues. The germline V and J ends were trimmed by 4 bases and 6 bases, with 9 bases remaining between them. The CDR3 coding sequence is TGTGCCAGCAGCCCCACAGGGGATACGCAGTATTTT. Its translation: CASSPTGDTQYF.

The sample holds many counts of this clone. The chain employs TRBV28 and TRBJ1-1; D gene uncertain. This CDR3 spans 14 amino acids. V was clipped by 2 bases and J by 6 bases, with 13 bases between them. Germline V gene lookup returns CDR1 MDHEN and CDR2 SYDVKM. CDR3 loop: CASSLLRGMSEAFF. CDR3 bases: TGTGCCAGCAGTTTACTACGAGGGATGTCTGAAGCTTTCTTT.

This clone was detected a few times. The gene calls are TRBV6-2 or TRBV6-3 and TRBJ1-6, with D tentatively TRBD1 (5 bases). The CDR3 is 15 residues long. Germline V gene data show CDR1 as MNHEY and CDR2 as SVGEGT. V was cut by 2 bases and J by 9 bases, with 14 bases left in between. Here the CDR3 DNA reads TGTGCCAGCAGTTACGGACAAGGCCCCCTTTCACCCCTCCACTTT. This codes for CASSYGQGPLSPLHF.

The chain recombines TRBV4-3 with TRBJ2-1, with TRBD1 identical over 7 bases. In germline, CDR1 is LGHNA, CDR2 YSLEER. V lost 1 base and J lost 6; bases outside the gene matches: 12. The CDR3 has 17 amino acids. The CDR3 loop reads CASSQGISGQNFNEQFF. The CDR3 DNA reads TGCGCCAGCAGCCAAGGGATATCGGGACAGAACTTCAATGAGCAGTTCTTC.

The V call is TRBV5-4, the J call TRBJ2-5, with 10 bases fitting TRBD2. The CDR3 is 15 residues long. Germline V gives CDR1 SGHNT, CDR2 YYREEE (reference sequence). The ends lost 5 bases at V and 0 bases at J; junction bases unmatched: 4. CDR3 in amino acids: CASRSGLADQETQYF. The CDR3 DNA sequence: TGTGCCAGCAGATCCGGACTAGCGGACCAAGAGACCCAGTACTTC.

This clone was observed once. This chain connects TRBV15 to TRBJ2-7; tentatively, D is TRBD1 (5 bases). Trimming took 3 bases from V and 2 from J, leaving 14 bases between them. CDR3 size: 15 residues. Germline CDR1 is LNHNV and CDR2 is YYDKDF (reference sequence). CDR3 DNA: TGTGCCACCAGCAGTCAGCAGGGTTTTGCCTACGAGCAGTACTTC. This gives the protein CATSSQQGFAYEQYF. The variable domain in full, completed from reference TRBV15 and TRBJ2-7, reads DAMVIQNPRYQVTQFGKPVTLSCSQTLNHNVMYWYQQKSSQAPKLLFHYYDKDFNNEADTPDNFQSRRPNTSFCFLDIRSPGLGDTAMYLCATSSQQGFAYEQYFGPGTRLTVT.

This rearrangement joins TRBV28 to TRBJ1-3; no clear D. The CDR3 runs 16 residues. V was trimmed by 5 bases and J by 0 bases, leaving 14 bases between them. Germline CDR1 MDHEN, CDR2 SYDVKM. CDR3 DNA sequence: TGTGCCAGCAGTAAGCCACAGAGACCCTCTGGAAACACCATATATTTT. It is translated as CASSKPQRPSGNTIYF.

This chain uses TRBV20-1 with TRBJ2-3, with TRBD2 identical over 8 bases. This CDR3 contains 15 residues. Germline V gene lookup returns CDR1 DFQATT and CDR2 SNEGSKA (reference sequence). After removal of 3 bases from V and 4 bases from J, the junction contained 9 bases not matched to a gene. As DNA, the CDR3 is TGCAGTGCTAGTCCCAGGACTAGCTCGTCAGATACGCAGTATTTT. Its protein is CSASPRTSSSDTQYF.

V gene TRBV6-5 combines with J gene TRBJ1-2; no definite D call. V lost 0 bases, J lost 7 bases, and 18 bases lay in between. This CDR3 contains 16 residues. Germline V CDR1 and CDR2: MNHEY, SVGAGI. DNA of the CDR3: TGTGCCAGCAGTTACTCGAGGGCTTTTAAGCCTAGTGGCTACACCTTC. Encoded protein: CASSYSRAFKPSGYTF.

The chain uses TRBV19 and TRBJ1-2; no reliable D call. Germline CDR1 LNHDA, CDR2 SQIVND (reference sequence). Trimming removed 8 bases at V and 9 bases at J, with 13 bases between. The CDR3 has 11 residues. The CDR3 here is CASHLTGSYTF. CDR3 DNA: TGTGCCAGTCATCTGACCGGGAGCTACACCTTC.